This entry describes one T cell receptor (beta chain). This specimen belongs to a study of OX40 agonist ivuxolimab in advanced cancers. Study-level information: It was ivuxolimab, an agonistic anti-OX40 (CD134) antibody, that patients were treated with. A mean age of around 66 years, range about 20 to 79, was recorded, and approximately 79% were male.

Produced via immunoSEQ multiplex PCR; TCRdb's table is partial and in-frame only. The sample lists approximately 70,000 clones; 80% to 95% were seen once. Per the germline V gene, CDR1 is LNHDA and CDR2 is SQIVND (reference sequence). Trimming cost V 2 bases and J 2 bases; bases outside gene matches: 3. The CDR3 covers 16 residues. The sequence was obtained from an adult with an advanced solid tumor such as melanoma, head and neck, liver or kidney cancer. Sequences were derived from CD4+ or CD8+ T cells sorted from blood, sampled in a trial of the OX40 agonist ivuxolimab. The rearrangement uses TRBV19 and TRBJ2-3; TRBD2 matches 11 bases. In DNA, the CDR3 is TGTGCCAGTAGTATACTAGCGGGGGGCCACACAGATACGCAGTATTTT. This sequence encodes CASSILAGGHTDTQYF. The full variable domain, its missing parts supplied by reference TRBV19 and TRBJ2-3, is DGGITQSPKYLFRKEGQNVTLSCEQNLNHDAMYWYRQDPGQGLRLIYYSQIVNDFQKGDIAEGYSVSREKKESFPLTVTSAQKNPTAFYLCASSILAGGHTDTQYFGPGTRLTVL.